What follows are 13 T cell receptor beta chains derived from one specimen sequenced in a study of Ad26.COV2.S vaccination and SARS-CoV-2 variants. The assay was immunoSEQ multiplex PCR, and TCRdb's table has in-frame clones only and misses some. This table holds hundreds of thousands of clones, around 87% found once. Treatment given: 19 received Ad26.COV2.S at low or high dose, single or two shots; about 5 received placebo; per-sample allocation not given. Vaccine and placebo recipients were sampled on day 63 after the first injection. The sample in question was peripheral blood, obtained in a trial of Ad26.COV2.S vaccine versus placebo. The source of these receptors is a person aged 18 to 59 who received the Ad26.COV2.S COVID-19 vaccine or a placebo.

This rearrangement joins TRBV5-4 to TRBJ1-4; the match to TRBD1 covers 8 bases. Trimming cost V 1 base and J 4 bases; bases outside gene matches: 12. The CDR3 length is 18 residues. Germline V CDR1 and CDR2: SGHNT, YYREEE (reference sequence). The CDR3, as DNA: TGTGCCAGCAGCTTGTTCTTGGGGACAGGTCCTCGTAATGAAAAACTGTTTTTT. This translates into CASSLFLGTGPRNEKLFF.

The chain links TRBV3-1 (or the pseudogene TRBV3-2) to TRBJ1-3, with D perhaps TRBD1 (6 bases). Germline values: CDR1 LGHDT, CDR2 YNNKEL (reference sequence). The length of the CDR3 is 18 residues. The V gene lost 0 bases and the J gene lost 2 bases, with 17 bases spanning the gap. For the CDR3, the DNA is TGTGCCAGCAGCCAAGATTGGACAGCCCGAGTCACTGGAAACACCATATATTTT. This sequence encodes CASSQDWTARVTGNTIYF.

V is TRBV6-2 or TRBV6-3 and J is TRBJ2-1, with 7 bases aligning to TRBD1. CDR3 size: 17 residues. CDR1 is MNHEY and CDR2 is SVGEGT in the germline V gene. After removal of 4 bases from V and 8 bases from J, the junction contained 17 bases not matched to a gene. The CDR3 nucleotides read TGTGCCAGCAGTTCCGTATTATTGGCAGGGGGACGTGATGAGCAGTTCTTC. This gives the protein CASSSVLLAGGRDEQFF.

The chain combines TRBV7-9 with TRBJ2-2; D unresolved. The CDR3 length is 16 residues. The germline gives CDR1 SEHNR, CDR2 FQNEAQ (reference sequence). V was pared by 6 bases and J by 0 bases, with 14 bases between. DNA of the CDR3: TGTGCCAGCAGTTCCTCCATCTACCCGAACACCGGGGAGCTGTTTTTT. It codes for CASSSSIYPNTGELFF.

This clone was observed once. The CDR3 protein is CATREGGTLISSYNEQFF. CDR3 nucleotides: TGTGCCACCAGGGAGGGAGGGACCTTAATAAGCTCCTACAATGAGCAGTTCTTC. The V call is TRBV15, the J call TRBJ2-1, with 7 nucleotides matching TRBD2. J gave up 0 bases and V 6 bases, and 14 bases lay outside the gene matches. Germline assignment: CDR1 LNHNV and CDR2 YYDKDF (reference sequence). The CDR3 contains 18 residues.

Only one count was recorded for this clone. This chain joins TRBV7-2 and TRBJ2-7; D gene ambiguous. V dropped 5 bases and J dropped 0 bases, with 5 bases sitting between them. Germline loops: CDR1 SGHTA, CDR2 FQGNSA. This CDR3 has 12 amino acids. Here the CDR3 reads CASSVNSYEQYF. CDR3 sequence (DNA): TGTGCCAGCAGCGTAAACTCCTACGAGCAGTACTTC.

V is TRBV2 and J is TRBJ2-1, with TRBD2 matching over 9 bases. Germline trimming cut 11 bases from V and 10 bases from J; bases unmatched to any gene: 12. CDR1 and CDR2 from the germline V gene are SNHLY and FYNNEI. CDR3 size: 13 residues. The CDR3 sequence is CAFRAGGLPEQFF. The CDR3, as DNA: TGTGCCTTCCGAGCGGGGGGCCTCCCGGAGCAGTTCTTC.

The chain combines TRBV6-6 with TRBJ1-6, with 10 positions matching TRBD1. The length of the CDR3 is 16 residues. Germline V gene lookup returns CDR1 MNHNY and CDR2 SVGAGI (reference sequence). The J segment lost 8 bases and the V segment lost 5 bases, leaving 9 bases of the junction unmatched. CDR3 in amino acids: CASSVSTGTGDSPLHF. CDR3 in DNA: TGTGCCAGCAGTGTCTCAACCGGGACAGGGGATTCACCCCTCCACTTT.

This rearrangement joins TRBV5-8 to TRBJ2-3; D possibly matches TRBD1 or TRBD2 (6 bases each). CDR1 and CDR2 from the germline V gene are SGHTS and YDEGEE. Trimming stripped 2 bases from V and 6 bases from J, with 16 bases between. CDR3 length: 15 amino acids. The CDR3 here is CASSFGPGAPDTQYF. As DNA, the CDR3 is TGTGCCAGCAGCTTCGGTCCGGGGGCGCCGGATACGCAGTATTTT.

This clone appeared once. DNA of the CDR3: TGTGCCAGCAGCAAAGCGGGCAGGGATCTCACTGAAGCTTTCTTT. This translates into CASSKAGRDLTEAFF. This chain joins TRBV21-1 and TRBJ1-1; the table's D gene call, TRBD1, was not cross checked with the DNA. TRBV21-1 is deemed a pseudogene. The length of the CDR3 is 15 residues.

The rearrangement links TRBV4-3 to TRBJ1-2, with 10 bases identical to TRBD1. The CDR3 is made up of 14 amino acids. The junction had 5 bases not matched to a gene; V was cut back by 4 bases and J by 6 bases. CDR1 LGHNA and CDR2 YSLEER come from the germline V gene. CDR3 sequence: CASSRSGTGDGYTF. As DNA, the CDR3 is TGCGCCAGCAGCCGATCCGGGACAGGGGATGGCTACACCTTC.

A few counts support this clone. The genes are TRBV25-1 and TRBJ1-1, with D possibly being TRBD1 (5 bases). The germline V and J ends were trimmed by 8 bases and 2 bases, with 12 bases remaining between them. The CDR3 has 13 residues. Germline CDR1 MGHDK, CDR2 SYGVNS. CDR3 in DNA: TGTGCCAGCGGGGGAACTACTAACACTGAAGCTTTCTTT. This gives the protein CASGGTTNTEAFF.

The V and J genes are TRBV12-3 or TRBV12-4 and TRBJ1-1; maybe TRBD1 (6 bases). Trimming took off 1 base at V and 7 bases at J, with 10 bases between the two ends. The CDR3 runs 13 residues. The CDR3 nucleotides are TGTGCCAGCAGTTTAGTACAGGGTTTTGAAGCTTTCTTT. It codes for CASSLVQGFEAFF.